Reported below is one T cell receptor (beta chain). This clone's antigen is unknown. One base away there is no much larger clone; base qualities are not given. Different DNA sequences within this sample yield the same CDR3. The source of the sample is a study of control samples from healthy donors and cancer patients (dated by TCRdb to 2020 to 2022). Library method: the immunoSEQ multiplex PCR assay. TCRdb carries this immuneACCESS record with in-frame sequences only. Its versions omit some clonotypes, under half of them owing to an unresolved V gene in the studies checked, with the rest unexplained. The table for this sample lists 190,000 or so clones; about 93% of them were counted only once. More than 1.2% of the sample is taken by the ten largest. Sequences were obtained from blood. This sequence was found in a man aged 18 to 29 in good health.

The sequenced DNA is TGCGCCAGCAGCTTACGACAGGGGGGAGGCTACACCTTC. It encodes CASSLRQGGGYTF. The rearrangement combines TRBV5-1 with TRBJ1-2; 9 central nucleotides agree with TRBD1. V loses 2 bases at its end and J loses 8 bases; junction bases beyond the gene matches: 4. Inclusive of the bounding cysteine and phenylalanine, the CDR3 is 13 residues long. Kept here is only the CDR3 DNA, which spans 39 bases and is read in frame from base 1. Reading the germline V gene gives CDR1 SGHRS and CDR2 YFSETQ.